This T cell receptor (beta chain) is from a study of CXCR3-negative and CXCR3-positive naive CD8 T cells. Regarding the study as a whole: TRBV-TRBJ usage matched between naive CXCR3-negative and CXCR3-positive cells but not between memory cells. Greater hydrophobicity was found in TRB CDR3s of CXCR3-positive naive cells than of CXCR3-negative naive cells.

With regard to this clonotype: The antigen is unknown.

Carrying UMI labels, the TRB cDNA libraries were prepared through 5' RACE. Following a re-call of the 5' RACE reads, TCRdb has one entry per CDR3 protein and lacks DNA. The table lists 40,000 to 50,000 distinct CDR3 sequences. The sequenced sample consisted of naive CXCR3- CD8+ T cells from blood. Subset given: CD45RO-CCR7+CD27+CD95- naive CD8+ T cells lacking CXCR3 (TNR3-). This clonotype was sampled from a human donor in good health. Some clones in this sample may be carry-over from other donors' samples.

CDR3 sequence reads: CSALDRDRNSYEQYF. This rearrangement joins TRBV20-1 to TRBJ2-7; checking the TCRdb D call of TRBD1 is not possible without DNA. CDR1 DFQATT and CDR2 SNEGSKA come from the germline V gene (reference sequence). The CDR3 is 15 residues long.